Listed below are T cell receptor beta chains from one sample, sequenced in a study of neoadjuvant anti-PD-1 for oral cavity cancer. Assay: immunoSEQ multiplex PCR; the TCRdb copy retains only in-frame clones and omits some. The data contain 35,000 to 50,000 clones, 77% of them singletons. Sequencing was performed on PBMCs, taken after nivolumab (anti-PD-1) treatment. Receptors originate from a person aged 35-79 years with oral cavity squamous cell carcinoma. The CDR3 runs from the conserved cysteine through the conserved F or W. The D gene is left open where the match is weak. Clone size appears in some rows only: once, few, many, or a class for an expanded clone.

V	size	D	J	DNA	CDR3
TRBV14	.	.	TRBJ1-2	TGTGCCAGCAGCCAGACAGGATATGGCTACACCTTC	CASSQTGYGYTF
TRBV10-2	.	.	TRBJ1-5	TGCGCCAGCAGTGAAGGCATCGGGAATCAGCCCCAGCATTTT	CASSEGIGNQPQHF
TRBV29-1	.	.	TRBJ2-7	TGCAGCTTCCGCGGGGGCTTGGGGGAGCAGTACTTC	CSFRGGLGEQYF
TRBV6-6	.	TRBD2	TRBJ2-5	TGTGCCAGCAGTTCCATTAGCGGGGGGGAGACCCAGTACTTC	CASSSISGGETQYF
TRBV28	.	TRBD2	TRBJ2-7	TGTGCCAGCAGTTTACTAGCGGGGCGCTACGAGCAGTACTTC	CASSLLAGRYEQYF
TRBV29-1	.	.	TRBJ1-3	TGCAGCGTTGAACCCCCTTCTGGAAACACCATATATTTT	CSVEPPSGNTIYF
TRBV15	.	.	TRBJ1-4	TGTGCCACCAGCAGAGATCTTCAAGCAACTAATGAAAAACTGTTTTTT	CATSRDLQATNEKLFF
TRBV7-6	.	.	TRBJ1-1	TGTGCCAGCAGCTTAGCTGCGGTTGGGGACACTGAAGCTTTCTTT	CASSLAAVGDTEAFF
TRBV7-8	.	TRBD1	TRBJ1-5	TGTGCCAGCAGCCGATACAGGGGACTTAGCAATCAGCCCCAGCATTTT	CASSRYRGLSNQPQHF
TRBV27	few	.	TRBJ1-1	TGTGCCAGCAGTTTATATCCCCCAAGAGGGGGAGGGACTGAAGCTTTCTTT	CASSLYPPRGGGTEAFF
TRBV9	.	TRBD1	TRBJ1-1	TGTGCCAGCAGCGGGGGACAGGGCAACACTGAAGCTTTCTTT	CASSGGQGNTEAFF
TRBV7-2	.	.	TRBJ2-5	TGTGCCAGCAGCTCCGGACAGCTGCTCCCACAAGAGACCCAGTACTTC	CASSSGQLLPQETQYF
TRBV6-1	few	TRBD1	TRBJ1-2	TGTGCCAGCAGTGAAACAGGGGTGGGAGGCTACACCTTC	CASSETGVGGYTF
TRBV6-5	.	TRBD1	TRBJ1-2	TGTGCCAGCAGTTACGAACAGGGGGCTAACTATGGCTACACCTTC	CASSYEQGANYGYTF
TRBV10-1	few	.	TRBJ2-7	TGCGCCAGCTCTGGGGTCGCCGGTGAGCAGTACTTC	CASSGVAGEQYF
TRBV11-3	.	TRBD1	TRBJ1-3	TGTGCCAGCAGCTTAGGGCACGGGACAGACTCTGGAAACACCATATATTTT	CASSLGHGTDSGNTIYF
TRBV5-1	few	TRBD1	TRBJ1-2	TGCGCCAGCAGCTCGGGACAGGCCGTAGATGGCTACACCTTC	CASSSGQAVDGYTF
TRBV5-1	.	TRBD1	TRBJ2-3	TGCGCCAGCAGCAGGGACAGGGGCGGAACAGATACGCAGTATTTT	CASSRDRGGTDTQYF
TRBV5-1	.	TRBD1	TRBJ1-4	TGCGCCAGCAGCAACGGACAGGCTTCAACTAATGAAAAACTGTTTTTT	CASSNGQASTNEKLFF
TRBV27	.	.	TRBJ1-6	TGTGCCAGCAGTCCCTCCAATCTTTCACCCCTCCACTTT	CASSPSNLSPLHF
TRBV11-2	.	TRBD2	TRBJ2-4	TGTGCCAGCAGCTTAGAGATCTCAGCGGGAGGGATGCTAGCCAAAAACATTCAGTACTTC	CASSLEISAGGMLAKNIQYF
TRBV6-5	few	.	TRBJ1-1	TGTGCCAGCAGTTACGGGCCCCTCACTGAAGCTTTCTTT	CASSYGPLTEAFF